These T cell receptor beta chains were read from a single sample in a study of T-cell reconstitution after alpha-beta-depleted transplantation in children. TCRdb re-called the PCR reads with MiXCR, one entry per CDR3 protein. The data contain 55,000 to 85,000 distinct CDR3 sequences, 11% of them singletons. Here the sequenced sample was PBMCs, taken before TCRalphabeta/CD19-depleted stem cell transplant. The receptors stem from a boy between 10 and 17 years old with acute myeloid leukemia, due to receive a stem cell transplant. Both conserved end residues are part of each CDR3. D genes are given only for firm matches. Part of the rows lack a size; the others show once, few, many or a class for expanded clones.

V	D	length	size	J	CDR3	DNA
TRBV7-9	.	13	many	TRBJ2-3	CASSPKGPDTQYF	TGTGCCAGCAGCCCAAAAGGGCCAGATACGCAGTATTTT
TRBV11-1	.	18	many	TRBJ2-3	CASSLERVRGPITDTQYF	TGTGCCAGCAGCTTAGAAAGGGTCAGGGGTCCAATCACAGATACGCAGTATTTT
TRBV30	TRBD1	14	.	TRBJ2-4	CAWRPPGQGNIQYF	TGTGCCTGGAGACCCCCGGGACAGGGAAACATTCAGTACTTC
TRBV3-1	.	12	few	TRBJ2-5	CASGRGVETQYF	TGTGCCAGCGGGCGAGGGGTGGAGACCCAGTACTTC
TRBV12-3/TRBV12-4	.	14	many	TRBJ1-2	CASSLALKAVPYTF	TGTGCCAGCAGTTTAGCGCTTAAGGCAGTTCCCTACACCTTC
TRBV4-3	.	15	many	TRBJ2-1	CASSQDGQGPNEQFF	TGCGCCAGCAGCCAAGACGGGCAGGGACCCAATGAGCAGTTCTTC
TRBV7-8	TRBD2	16	many	TRBJ2-5	CASSARTSDYQETQYF	TGTGCCAGCAGCGCCCGGACTAGCGACTACCAAGAGACCCAGTACTTC
TRBV24-1	TRBD2	16	.	TRBJ2-7	CATSDRGVAGGYEQYF	TGTGCCACCAGTGACCGGGGGGTGGCGGGAGGTTACGAGCAGTACTTC
TRBV3-1	TRBD1	14	many	TRBJ2-5	CASSYDRAVKTQYF	TGTGCCAGCAGCTATGACAGGGCCGTGAAGACCCAGTACTTC
TRBV11-2	TRBD2	19	.	TRBJ2-2	CASSLSPLAGALGTGELFF	TGTGCCAGCAGCTTATCTCCGCTAGCGGGAGCTCTAGGGACCGGGGAGCTGTTTTTT
TRBV5-1	.	14	many	TRBJ2-6	CASRPGAGANVLTF	TGCGCCAGCAGACCAGGGGCTGGGGCCAACGTCCTGACTTTC
TRBV28	TRBD1	16	many	TRBJ2-5	CASSRPVAGGQETQYF	TGTGCCAGCAGCAGGCCGGTGGCAGGGGGTCAAGAGACCCAGTACTTC
TRBV7-9	.	13	many	TRBJ2-1	CASSFIEVNEQFF	TGTGCCAGCAGCTTTATCGAAGTCAATGAGCAGTTCTTC
TRBV5-4	.	16	few	TRBJ1-3	CASSGPRTASGNTIYF	TGTGCCAGCAGCGGCCCCCGTACGGCCAGTGGAAACACCATATATTTT
TRBV11-2	.	17	many	TRBJ2-1	CASSGFGLDRRHNEQFF	TGTGCCAGCAGCGGGTTCGGGTTAGATCGGCGGCACAATGAGCAGTTCTTC
TRBV7-2	.	15	many	TRBJ1-3	CASSRDSFSGNTIYF	TGTGCCAGCAGCCGGGACTCATTCTCTGGAAACACCATATATTTT
TRBV5-5	.	14	many	TRBJ2-1	CASSSPPGNDEQFF	TGTGCCAGCAGCTCCCCCCCCGGGAACGATGAGCAGTTCTTC
TRBV5-1	TRBD2	14	many	TRBJ2-3	CASSRGGSTDTQYF	TGCGCCAGCAGCCGCGGGGGGAGCACAGATACGCAGTATTTT
TRBV12-3/TRBV12-4	.	16	many	TRBJ1-2	CASSLPGKAQIYGYTF	TGTGCCAGCAGTCTCCCCGGGAAGGCGCAAATCTATGGCTACACCTTC
TRBV20-1	.	14	many	TRBJ2-1	CSASTLSSYNEQFF	TGCAGTGCCTCAACTCTCAGCTCCTACAATGAGCAGTTCTTC
TRBV6-2/TRBV6-3	.	14	.	TRBJ2-7	CASSYSPLSYEQYF	TGTGCCAGCAGTTACTCCCCCCTCTCTTACGAGCAGTACTTC
TRBV7-3	TRBD1	15	.	TRBJ2-2	CASSAHRGNTGELFF	TGTGCCAGCAGCGCCCACAGGGGCAACACCGGGGAGCTGTTTTTT
TRBV7-2	TRBD2	16	many	TRBJ2-1	CASSLATGLAGYSQFF	TGTGCCAGCAGCTTAGCTACGGGACTAGCGGGTTATTCGCAGTTCTTC
TRBV7-2	.	16	once	TRBJ2-7	CASSLEGGTVPGEQYF	TGTGCCAGCAGCTTAGAGGGAGGGACAGTACCGGGCGAGCAGTACTTC
TRBV24-1	TRBD1	15	many	TRBJ2-7	CATSDGGQGRYEQYF	TGTGCCACCAGTGACGGGGGACAGGGGAGATACGAGCAGTACTTC
TRBV18	.	12	many	TRBJ2-3	CASSTIWDTQYF	TGTGCCAGCTCCACGATCTGGGATACGCAGTATTTT
TRBV20-1	TRBD1	18	many	TRBJ1-2	CSAPTGQVSPATNYGYTF	TGCAGTGCACCAACAGGACAGGTTTCCCCCGCTACTAACTATGGCTACACCTTC